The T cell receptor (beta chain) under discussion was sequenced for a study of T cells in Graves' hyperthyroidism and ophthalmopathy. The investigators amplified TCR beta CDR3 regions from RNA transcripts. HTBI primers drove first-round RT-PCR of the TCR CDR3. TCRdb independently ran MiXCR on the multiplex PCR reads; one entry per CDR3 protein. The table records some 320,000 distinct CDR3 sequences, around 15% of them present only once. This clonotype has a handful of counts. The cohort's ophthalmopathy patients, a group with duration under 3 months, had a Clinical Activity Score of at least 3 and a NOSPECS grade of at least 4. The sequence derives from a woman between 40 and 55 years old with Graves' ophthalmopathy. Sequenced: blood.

In DNA form, the CDR3 reads TGCAGTGCTAGAGCACGGACTAGCGGGAGGGCCGGGAACACCGGGGAGCTGTTTTTT. Amino acids: CSARARTSGRAGNTGELFF. The chain recombines TRBV20-1 with TRBJ2-2; the match to TRBD2 covers 15 bases. Germline assignment: CDR1 DFQATT and CDR2 SNEGSKA (reference sequence). Trimming cost V 1 base and J 1 base; bases outside gene matches: 7. The CDR3 consists of 19 residues.